The rows below give T cell receptor beta chains drawn from one sample of a study of T cell responses to AZD1222 COVID-19 vaccine. Sequenced by immunoSEQ multiplex PCR; TCRdb stores in-frame clones only, minus some. Altogether 130,000 or so clones are present, about 89% being singletons, with the ten largest covering 7.5% to 8%. The starting material was peripheral blood, obtained 28 days after the second dose of the MenACWY control vaccine. The receptors derive from an adult who received the MenACWY meningococcal vaccine as a control. The CDR3 runs from the conserved cysteine through the conserved F or W. D genes are given only for firm matches. Rows may omit the clone size; those that give it use once, few, many or a size class.

clone size	V gene	D gene	J gene	CDR3 DNA	CDR3 protein
-	TRBV5-5	-	TRBJ2-1	TGTGCCAGCAGCCTTTCTCGGGACCGAACCTACAATGAGCAGTTCTTC	CASSLSRDRTYNEQFF
once	TRBV7-2	-	TRBJ2-5	TGTGCCAGCAGCTCTGGTTGGGGCTTCCAAGAGACCCAGTACTTC	CASSSGWGFQETQYF
-	TRBV5-4	TRBD1	TRBJ1-6	TGTGCCAGCAGCGAACAGGACAGGAGTAATTCACCCCTCCACTTT	CASSEQDRSNSPLHF
-	TRBV28	TRBD1	TRBJ2-7	TGTGCCAGCAACAGGGGGCCCACCTACGAGCAGTACTTC	CASNRGPTYEQYF
-	TRBV6-4	-	TRBJ2-1	TGTGCCAGCGGAAGCGGGTTCTATGAGCAGTTCTTC	CASGSGFYEQFF
-	TRBV19	-	TRBJ1-2	TGTGCCAGTAGGGGCCTGGCCCACTATGGCTACACCTTC	CASRGLAHYGYTF
-	TRBV15	-	TRBJ1-4	TGTGCCACCAGCAGAGCTCCCCCCGCGAATGAAAAACTGTTTTTT	CATSRAPPANEKLFF
once	TRBV6-6	TRBD1	TRBJ2-7	TGTGCCAGCAGTTACGTGACGGGACAGGGGAGTCACGAGCAGTACTTC	CASSYVTGQGSHEQYF
-	TRBV7-2	-	TRBJ2-1	TGTGCCAGCAGCACCGACGGGGGCCCCTACAATGAGCAGTTCTTC	CASSTDGGPYNEQFF
-	TRBV4-3	-	TRBJ2-2	TGCGCCAGCAGCCAAGAAGGGACTTTTATGGACAGAAACACCGGGGAGCTGTTTTTT	CASSQEGTFMDRNTGELFF
-	TRBV25-1	TRBD1	TRBJ2-7	TGTGCCAGCAGTGATGGACAGGGGGTCTCCGAGCAGTACTTC	CASSDGQGVSEQYF
-	TRBV5-6	-	TRBJ2-2	TGTGCCAGCAGCTTGGGTAGCACCAGGTTCACCGGGGAGCTGTTTTTT	CASSLGSTRFTGELFF
-	TRBV27	-	TRBJ2-3	TGTGCCAGCAGTTTCTACGGACACGATTCAGATACGCAGTATTTT	CASSFYGHDSDTQYF
-	TRBV6-1	-	TRBJ1-5	TGTGCCAGCAGTGAAGCACGAAGTCAGCCCCAGCATTTT	CASSEARSQPQHF
-	TRBV7-9	-	TRBJ2-1	TGTGCCAGCAGCTTACCAGTCCTGAGCTCCTACAATGAGCAGTTCTTC	CASSLPVLSSYNEQFF
-	TRBV6-2/TRBV6-3	TRBD2	TRBJ2-7	TGTGCCAGCAGTCTCCCGACTAGCGGGGGGGACGAGCAGTACTTC	CASSLPTSGGDEQYF
-	TRBV7-9	-	TRBJ1-2	TGTGCCAGCAGCTTTTACAGGGAAGTCGACTATGGCTACACCTTC	CASSFYREVDYGYTF
-	TRBV19	-	TRBJ2-1	TGTGCCAGTACAGCTAGCTACAGCGATGAGCAGTTCTTC	CASTASYSDEQFF
-	TRBV3-1/TRBV3-2	-	TRBJ1-1	TGTGCCAGCAGCCAAGAGGGGAGGGGCGCGGAAGCTTTCTTT	CASSQEGRGAEAFF
-	TRBV28	-	TRBJ1-4	TGTGCCAGCAGTTTGGGGGGATATGCAACTAATGAAAAACTGTTTTTT	CASSLGGYATNEKLFF
-	TRBV5-1	-	TRBJ2-3	TGCGCCAGCAGCTTGGCAGGGAAAAGCACAGATACGCAGTATTTT	CASSLAGKSTDTQYF
-	TRBV6-5	-	TRBJ2-7	TGTGCCAGCAGTTACTCTGACAGGCCATCTCCTCTCGAGCAGTACTTC	CASSYSDRPSPLEQYF
-	TRBV3-1/TRBV3-2	-	TRBJ2-6	TGTGCCAGCAGCCAAGAGGGGACGGTCAACGTCCTGACTTTC	CASSQEGTVNVLTF
-	TRBV7-2	-	TRBJ2-5	TGTGCCAGCAGCCGTGGCGGGGGCGCCCTCTCTGAGACCCAGTACTTC	CASSRGGGALSETQYF
-	TRBV7-3	TRBD2	TRBJ2-3	TGTGCCAGCAGCGCGGGGGGGGCCCCAGATACGCAGTATTTT	CASSAGGAPDTQYF
-	TRBV27	-	TRBJ1-1	TGTGCCAGCAGGAAGGTCCAGTGGAACACTGAAGCTTTCTTT	CASRKVQWNTEAFF
-	TRBV29-1	TRBD1	TRBJ1-1	TGCAGCGCGGGACAGGGGCCGAACACTGAAGCTTTCTTT	CSAGQGPNTEAFF
-	TRBV5-1	TRBD1	TRBJ2-2	TGCGCCAGCAGCACCGGGACAGTTAACACCGGGGAGCTGTTTTTT	CASSTGTVNTGELFF
-	TRBV7-9	TRBD2	TRBJ2-5	TGTGCCAGCAGCCCTCCTAGCGGGCAAGAGACCCAGTACTTC	CASSPPSGQETQYF
-	TRBV6-5	-	TRBJ2-7	TGTGCCAGCAGTTACTCGAGGGACACCTACGAGCAGTACTTC	CASSYSRDTYEQYF
-	TRBV7-3	-	TRBJ2-2	TGTGCCAGCAGCCAGACAGAATCCGCGGAGCTGTTTTTT	CASSQTESAELFF
-	TRBV14	-	TRBJ2-5	TGTGCCAGCAGCGGCCGCGCAGTTGTCCAAGAGACCCAGTACTTC	CASSGRAVVQETQYF
-	TRBV7-2	-	TRBJ2-5	TGTGCCAGTGGGGCCAAAGGGGCAGAGACCCAGTACTTC	CASGAKGAETQYF
-	TRBV7-9	TRBD2	TRBJ2-1	TGTGCCAGCAGCCCACGAATGGGGCGGGAGACCTTCTACAATGAGCAGTTCTTC	CASSPRMGRETFYNEQFF
-	TRBV28	-	TRBJ1-1	TGTGCCAGCACCGCCGGTTTTTCGGCTTTCTTT	CASTAGFSAFF
-	TRBV11-2	-	TRBJ2-7	TGTGCCAGCAGCTTAGTCCAGGGGAGGACCTACGAGCAGTACTTC	CASSLVQGRTYEQYF
-	TRBV5-1	-	TRBJ2-1	TGCGCCAGCAGCTTGGGAGGCGTTGGACCCCACAATGAGCAGTTCTTC	CASSLGGVGPHNEQFF
-	TRBV11-2	TRBD1	TRBJ2-5	TGTGCCAGCAGCTTGGGACAGGGGGGAGAGACCCAGTACTTC	CASSLGQGGETQYF
-	TRBV28	TRBD1	TRBJ1-5	TGTGCCAGCAGCGTACAGGGGTCCTTTAGCAATCAGCCCCAGCATTTT	CASSVQGSFSNQPQHF
-	TRBV11-3	-	TRBJ2-5	TGTGCCAGCAGCTTAGAGCCCCAGGGACGGGAGACCCAGTACTTC	CASSLEPQGRETQYF
-	TRBV6-1	-	TRBJ2-2	TGTGCCAGCAGTGAAGCGGGAGCGGCCGGGGAGCTGTTTTTT	CASSEAGAAGELFF
-	TRBV28	-	TRBJ2-7	TGTGCCAGCACCCTAGGGGACGAGCAGTACTTC	CASTLGDEQYF
-	TRBV5-6	-	TRBJ1-2	TGTGCCAGCAGCGCGGCGGGGATCTATGGCTACACCTTC	CASSAAGIYGYTF
-	TRBV7-2	TRBD2	TRBJ2-7	TGTGCCAGCAGCCGCTCGGGGGCGGGGGGTAACTCCTACGAGCAGTACTTC	CASSRSGAGGNSYEQYF
-	TRBV21-1	-	TRBJ2-7	TGTGCCAGCAGCAAACCCGGGGAATCAACCTACGAGCAGTACTTC	CASSKPGESTYEQYF
-	TRBV9	-	TRBJ2-1	TGTGCCAGCAGCAAGGTAAAGGATGAGCAGTTCTTC	CASSKVKDEQFF
-	TRBV5-1	-	TRBJ2-1	TGCGCCAGCAGATCCGGGTCCTGGGATGAGCAGTTCTTC	CASRSGSWDEQFF
-	TRBV5-8	-	TRBJ2-7	TGTGCCAGCAGCTTGTCTGGGAAGATCTACGAGCAGTACTTC	CASSLSGKIYEQYF